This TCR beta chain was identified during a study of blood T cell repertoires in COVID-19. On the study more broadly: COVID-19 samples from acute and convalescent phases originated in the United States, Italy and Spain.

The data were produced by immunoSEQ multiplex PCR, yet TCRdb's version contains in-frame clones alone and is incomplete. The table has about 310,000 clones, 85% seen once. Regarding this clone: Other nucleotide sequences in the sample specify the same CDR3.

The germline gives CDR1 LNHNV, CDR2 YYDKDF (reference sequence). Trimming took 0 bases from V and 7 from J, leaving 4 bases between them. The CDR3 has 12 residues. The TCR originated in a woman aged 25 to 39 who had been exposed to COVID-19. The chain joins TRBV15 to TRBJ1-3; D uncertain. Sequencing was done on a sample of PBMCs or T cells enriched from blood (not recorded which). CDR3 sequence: CATSRDRNTIYF. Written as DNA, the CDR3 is TGTGCCACCAGCAGAGATCGTAACACCATATATTTT.